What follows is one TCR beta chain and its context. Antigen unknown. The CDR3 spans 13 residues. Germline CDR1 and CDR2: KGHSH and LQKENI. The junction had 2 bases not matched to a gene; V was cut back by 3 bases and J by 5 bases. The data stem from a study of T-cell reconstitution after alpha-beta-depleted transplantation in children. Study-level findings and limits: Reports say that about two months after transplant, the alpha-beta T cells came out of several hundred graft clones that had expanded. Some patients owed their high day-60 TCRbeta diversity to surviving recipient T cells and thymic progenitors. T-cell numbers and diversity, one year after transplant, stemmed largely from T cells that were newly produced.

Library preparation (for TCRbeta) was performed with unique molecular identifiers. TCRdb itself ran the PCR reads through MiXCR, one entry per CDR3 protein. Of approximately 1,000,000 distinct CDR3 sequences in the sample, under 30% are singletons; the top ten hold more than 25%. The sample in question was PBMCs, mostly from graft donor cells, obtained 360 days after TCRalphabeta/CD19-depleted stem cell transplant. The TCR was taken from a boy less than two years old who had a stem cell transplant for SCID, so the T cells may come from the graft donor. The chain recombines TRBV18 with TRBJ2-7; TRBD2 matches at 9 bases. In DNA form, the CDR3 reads TGTGCCAGCTCACCCGGGACTAGCAACGAGCAGTACTTC. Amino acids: CASSPGTSNEQYF.